This T cell receptor (beta chain) stems from a study of PD-L1 blockade in urothelial cancer. At the level of the study: There were a median of approximately 130,000 T cells in blood samples.

Study-wide points: Pretreatment peripheral blood TCR clonality that fell below the median predicted better survival among the patients studied.

Some clones are missing from TCRdb's copy, which holds only in-frame ones; the method was immunoSEQ multiplex PCR. Among about 53,000 clones listed, around nine tenths were seen once. Note on this clone: The antigen remains unidentified.

The V gene end was trimmed by 5 bases and the J gene end by 3 bases; junction bases not matched to a gene: 17. Germline assignment: CDR1 ENHRY and CDR2 SYGVKD. CDR3 length: 19 residues. The sample's time point: pretreatment peripheral blood. The sample in question was PBMCs, obtained around atezolizumab (anti-PD-L1) treatment. This TCR was sampled from a woman in her sixties with urothelial cancer. The rearrangement links TRBV10-3 to TRBJ2-2; the match to TRBD2 covers 8 bases. CDR3 protein: CAISQPPGGGAGYTGELFF. The CDR3 coding sequence is TGTGCCATCAGTCAGCCCCCGGGGGGGGGAGCGGGCTACACCGGGGAGCTGTTTTTT.